Following are 23 T cell receptor beta chains from one sample sequenced in a study of shared clonotypes between healthy human individuals. Assay: immunoSEQ multiplex PCR; the TCRdb copy retains only in-frame clones and omits some. The sample records approximately 470,000 clones, roughly 80% being singletons. Sequenced sample: PBMCs. Receptors were obtained from a woman aged 40 to 49 in good health. Some clones in this sample may be carry-over from other donors' samples.

V is TRBV6-1 and J is TRBJ1-4; TRBD1 agrees at 7 bases. V shed 4 bases, J shed 6 bases, and the junction held 8 bases outside the gene matches. This CDR3 is 15 amino acids long. The germline gives CDR1 MNHNS, CDR2 SASEGT. The CDR3 DNA reads TGTGCCAGCAGTGTCCGACAGGGAGGGGATGAAAAACTGTTTTTT. Its protein is CASSVRQGGDEKLFF.

The chain uses TRBV7-3 and TRBJ2-1; 9 bases fit TRBD2. The germline V gene encodes CDR1 SGHTA and CDR2 FQGTGA. Trimming took 0 bases from V and 7 from J; bases not matched to a gene: 7. The CDR3 is made up of 16 amino acids. The CDR3 here is CASSLTGVAGVNEQFF. The CDR3 bases are TGTGCCAGCAGCTTAACGGGGGTAGCGGGAGTTAATGAGCAGTTCTTC.

The V gene is TRBV28, the J gene TRBJ1-2, with 8 bases aligning to TRBD1. The CDR3 totals 13 residues. With 6 bases clipped from V and 4 bases from J, the junction kept 4 bases outside the gene matches. Germline V CDR1 and CDR2: MDHEN, SYDVKM. The CDR3 here is CASRPTGGYGYTF. For the CDR3, the DNA is TGTGCCAGCAGGCCTACAGGGGGCTATGGCTACACCTTC.

The count of this clone is one. The V call is TRBV7-9, the J call TRBJ2-1, with D unclear. Between the trimmed V and J ends, which lost 1 base and 0 bases, there was a span of 7 bases. Germline loops: CDR1 SEHNR, CDR2 FQNEAQ (reference sequence). The CDR3 covers 15 residues. The CDR3 loop is CASSLDRSSYNEQFF. DNA of the CDR3: TGTGCCAGCAGCTTAGATCGGAGCTCCTACAATGAGCAGTTCTTC.

This clone was recorded once. The V call is TRBV10-2, the J call TRBJ1-5; D not resolved. Per the germline V gene, CDR1 is WSHSY and CDR2 is SAAADI. Trimming removed 0 bases at V and 0 bases at J, with 12 bases between. This CDR3 is built from 17 residues. The CDR3 here is CASSESPGRNSNQPQHF. The CDR3 nucleotides read TGCGCCAGCAGTGAGTCTCCCGGGAGAAATAGCAATCAGCCCCAGCATTTT.

In its sample, this clone was seen once. The chain combines TRBV28 with TRBJ2-4, with 8 nucleotides matching TRBD2. V lost 2 bases to trimming and J lost 1 base; unmatched junction nucleotides: 4. This CDR3 is 16 amino acids long. Germline CDR1 reads MDHEN; CDR2 reads SYDVKM. The CDR3 loop is CASSLLLAGAKNIQYF. In nucleotides, the CDR3 is TGTGCCAGCAGTTTACTCCTAGCGGGTGCCAAAAACATTCAGTACTTC.

The CDR3 nucleotides are TGTGCCAGCAGCGTCGGCGGGGGTCCTAGCTCCTACAATGAGCAGTTCTTC. Protein: CASSVGGGPSSYNEQFF. The genes are TRBV11-2 and TRBJ2-1; 7 nucleotides match TRBD2. Germline CDR1 SGHAT, CDR2 FQNNGV. CDR3 size: 17 residues. V dropped 5 bases and J dropped 0; count of bases not matched to a gene: 10.

The genes are TRBV29-1 and TRBJ2-3; 7 positions match TRBD2. The V gene end was trimmed by 3 bases and the J gene end by 3 bases; junction bases not matched to a gene: 9. CDR3 size: 15 residues. Germline assignment: CDR1 SQVTM and CDR2 ANQGSEA. The CDR3 nucleotides read TGCAGCGTTGAGTCTAGCGGTTGGGGGACAGATACGCAGTATTTT. Protein: CSVESSGWGTDTQYF.

About this clone itself: A far larger clone is only one base removed, so a read error is likely. The V and J genes are TRBV18 and TRBJ1-1; D gene uncertain. Germline CDR1 is KGHSH and CDR2 is LQKENI. V gave up 3 bases and J gave up 3 bases, with 11 bases separating them. This CDR3 has 14 amino acids. The CDR3, as DNA: TGTGCCAGCTCACCGGCGTGGGCGTACACTGAAGCTTTCTTT. Translation: CASSPAWAYTEAFF.

This sequence joins TRBV5-4 and TRBJ2-7; D gene uncertain. The CDR3 loop spans 14 amino acids. V was clipped by 3 bases and J by 0 bases, with 10 bases between them. Germline V gene data show CDR1 as SGHNT and CDR2 as YYREEE (reference sequence). CDR3 loop: CASSSMDGSYEQYF. For the CDR3, the DNA is TGTGCCAGCAGCTCGATGGACGGCTCCTACGAGCAGTACTTC.

This clone came up once. This sequence is one base from a far larger clone and is likely a read error. The V gene is TRBV27, the J gene TRBJ2-7; 12 bases fit TRBD2. CDR3 length equals 14 residues. The germline CDR1 and CDR2 sequences are MNHEY and SMNVEV (reference sequence). CDR3 nucleotide sequence: TGTGCCAGCAGTCTAGCGGGAGGGTCCTACGAGCAGTGCTTC. Its protein is CASSLAGGSYEQCF.

The chain uses TRBV7-2 and TRBJ2-7; 8 positions agree with TRBD2. The CDR3 covers 17 residues. Germline CDR1 and CDR2: SGHTA and FQGNSA. V gave up 1 base and J gave up 1 base; unmatched junction bases: 9. CDR3 sequence reads: CASSLGWRAGASYEQYF. In DNA form, the CDR3 reads TGTGCCAGCAGCTTAGGGTGGAGAGCGGGAGCTTCCTACGAGCAGTACTTC.

As DNA, the CDR3 is TGTGCCAGCACCCCTTCAGGAAACACCATATATTTT. As protein: CASTPSGNTIYF. The chain is built from TRBV28 and TRBJ1-3; no clear D gene. With 7 bases removed from V and 4 bases from J, the gap between germline ends came to 8 bases. In germline, CDR1 is MDHEN, CDR2 SYDVKM. CDR3 length equals 12 residues.

Worth noting for this clone: This is likely an artifact of a read error, given a far larger clone one base away. V gene TRBV11-2 combines with J gene TRBJ2-5; 7 bases map to TRBD2. Germline CDR1 SGHAT, CDR2 FQNNGV. The CDR3 has 14 residues. CDR3 bases: TGTTCCAGCAGCTTAAGCGGGAACGCGGAGACCCAGTACTTC. It encodes CSSSLSGNAETQYF. Filled out from reference TRBV11-2 and TRBJ2-5, the complete variable domain reads EAGVAQSPRYKIIEKRQSVAFWCNPISGHATLYWYQQILGQGPKLLIQFQNNGVVDDSQLPKDRFSAERLKGVDSTLKIQPAKLEDSAVYLCSSSLSGNAETQYFGPGTRLLVL.

This sequence joins TRBV28 and TRBJ1-4; D call uncertain. Germline CDR1 reads MDHEN; CDR2 reads SYDVKM. The CDR3 length is 12 residues. V lost 5 bases, J lost 4 bases, and 5 bases lay in between. The chain's CDR3 is CASSGSNEKLFF. CDR3 sequence (DNA): TGTGCCAGCAGTGGGAGTAATGAAAAACTGTTTTTT. Complete variable domain (other parts from reference TRBV28 and TRBJ1-4): DVKVTQSSRYLVKRTGEKVFLECVQDMDHENMFWYRQDPGLGLRLIYFSYDVKMKEKGDIPEGYSVSREKKERFSLILESASTNQTSMYLCASSGSNEKLFFGSGTQLSVL.

V is TRBV4-1 and J is TRBJ2-5; D gene unclear. The CDR3 runs to 13 residues. V was shortened by 1 base and J by 5 bases, with 8 bases between the two germline ends. CDR1 MGHRA and CDR2 YSYEKL come from the germline V gene. CDR3 DNA sequence: TGCGCCAGCAGCCAAGCGTCACGGGAGACCCAGTACTTC. It specifies CASSQASRETQYF.

With regard to this clone: A far larger clone lies a single base away; this is likely a read error. The chain has TRBV5-6 and TRBJ2-7, with D perhaps being TRBD1 or TRBD2 (5 bases each). CDR3 length: 14 amino acids. In germline, CDR1 is SGHDT, CDR2 YYEEEE. CDR3 in amino acids: CASSDTQGPYERYF. The CDR3 DNA reads as TGTGCCAGCAGCGACACTCAGGGACCCTACGAGCGGTACTTC.

This chain joins TRBV19 and TRBJ2-2, with 10 bases matching TRBD2. The V segment lost 2 bases and the J segment 3 bases; nucleotides outside the gene matches: 0. CDR1 LNHDA and CDR2 SQIVND come from the germline V gene (reference sequence). The CDR3 totals 15 residues. The CDR3 DNA reads TGTGCCAGTAGTATAACTAGCGGGGACACCGGGGAGCTGTTTTTT. The encoded protein is CASSITSGDTGELFF.

This clone was seen a single time. The rearrangement uses TRBV5-6 and TRBJ2-1; D is perhaps TRBD1 or TRBD2 (5 bases each). Germline V gene lookup returns CDR1 SGHDT and CDR2 YYEEEE. The CDR3 loop spans 15 amino acids. Trimming removed 0 bases from V and 4 bases from J, with 11 bases in between. CDR3 DNA sequence: TGTGCCAGCAGCTTGGTCCGGGACGGGTACAATGAGCAGTTCTTC. The encoded protein is CASSLVRDGYNEQFF.

The CDR3: CASSLQGLGAYEQYF. In nucleotides, the CDR3 is TGTGCCAGCAGTTTACAGGGTCTCGGGGCCTACGAGCAGTACTTC. V and J are TRBV27 and TRBJ2-7, with D perhaps given as TRBD1 or TRBD2 (5 bases each). CDR1 and CDR2 (germline): MNHEY, SMNVEV (reference sequence). This CDR3 comprises 15 residues. V lost 2 bases, J lost 2 bases, and 13 bases lay in between.

This chain uses TRBV28 with TRBJ1-5, with D perhaps TRBD1 (6 bases). The CDR3 spans 13 residues. Germline CDR1 and CDR2: MDHEN and SYDVKM. Trimming shortened V by 11 bases and J by 5 bases, and 16 bases separated the two germline ends. CDR3 sequence reads: CASGGQGHQPQHF. The CDR3 nucleotides read TGTGCCTCCGGGGGTCAGGGGCATCAGCCCCAGCATTTT. The complete variable domain, with remaining parts taken from reference TRBV28 and TRBJ1-5, reads DVKVTQSSRYLVKRTGEKVFLECVQDMDHENMFWYRQDPGLGLRLIYFSYDVKMKEKGDIPEGYSVSREKKERFSLILESASTNQTSMYLCASGGQGHQPQHFGDGTRLSIL.

CDR3 region: CASSPPPTSGRYEQYF. The CDR3 DNA sequence: TGTGCCAGCTCACCACCCCCTACTAGCGGGAGGTACGAGCAGTACTTC. The J gene is TRBJ2-7, the V gene TRBV18; 12 bases match TRBD2. J gave up 4 bases and V 0 bases, and 4 bases lay outside the gene matches. CDR3 length: 16 residues. Germline V gene sequence: CDR1 KGHSH, CDR2 LQKENI.

A remark on this clone: This probably arose from a read error, given a far larger clone one base away. In the same sample, other DNA sequences code for this CDR3. The V call is TRBV28, the J call TRBJ2-3; D gene ambiguous. Looked up from germline, CDR1 is MDHEN and CDR2 is SYDVKM. Trimming removed 9 bases at V and 4 bases at J, with 11 bases between. The CDR3 has 12 amino acids. The CDR3, as DNA: TGTGCCAGTTCTGCCTATCCAGATACGCAGTATTTT. It encodes CASSAYPDTQYF.